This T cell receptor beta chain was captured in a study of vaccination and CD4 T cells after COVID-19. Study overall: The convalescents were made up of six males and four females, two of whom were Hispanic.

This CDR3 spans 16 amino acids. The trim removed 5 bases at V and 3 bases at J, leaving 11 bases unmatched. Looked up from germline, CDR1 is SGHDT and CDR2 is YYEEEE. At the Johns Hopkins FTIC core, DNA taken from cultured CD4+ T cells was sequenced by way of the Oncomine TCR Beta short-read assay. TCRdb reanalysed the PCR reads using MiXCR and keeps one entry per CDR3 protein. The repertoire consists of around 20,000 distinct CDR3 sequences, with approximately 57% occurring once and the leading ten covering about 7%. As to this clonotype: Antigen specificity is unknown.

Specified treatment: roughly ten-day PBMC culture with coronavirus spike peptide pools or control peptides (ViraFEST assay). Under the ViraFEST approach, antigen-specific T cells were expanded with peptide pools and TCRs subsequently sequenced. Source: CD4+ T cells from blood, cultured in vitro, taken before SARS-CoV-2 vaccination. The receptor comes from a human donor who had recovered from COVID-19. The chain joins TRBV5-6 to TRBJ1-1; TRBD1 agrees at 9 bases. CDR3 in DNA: TGTGCCAGCAGTTACCGACAGGGGGTCCTGGACACTGAAGCTTTCTTT. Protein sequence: CASSYRQGVLDTEAFF.